Listed below are T cell receptor beta chains from one sample, sequenced in a study of OX40 agonist ivuxolimab in advanced cancers. The assay was immunoSEQ multiplex PCR, and TCRdb's table has in-frame clones only and misses some. The sample has tens of thousands of clones; about nine tenths are singletons. The sample consisted of CD4+ or CD8+ T cells sorted from blood, taken in a trial of the OX40 agonist ivuxolimab. The receptors stem from an adult with an advanced solid tumor such as melanoma, head and neck, liver or kidney cancer. CDR3s include the opening cysteine and the closing phenylalanine or tryptophan. The order of the fields is D gene, J gene, clone size, V gene, CDR3 protein, CDR3 DNA. A D gene is named only where the DNA matches it firmly. A clone size is listed for some rows: how often the clone was seen (once, few, many), or a class if it is expanded.

NA	TRBJ2-7	NA	TRBV7-8	CASSPRWTAEQYF	TGTGCCAGCAGCCCTCGTTGGACAGCCGAGCAGTACTTC
TRBD2	TRBJ2-3	once	TRBV6-7	CASSYAGTSGSTDTQYF	TGTGCCAGCAGTTACGCTGGGACTAGCGGGAGCACAGATACGCAGTATTTT
NA	TRBJ1-1	NA	TRBV19	CASRRDRTATEAFF	TGTGCCAGTAGACGCGACAGAACGGCCACTGAAGCTTTCTTT
TRBD1	TRBJ1-3	NA	TRBV6-5	CASKPTGPGNTIYF	TGTGCCAGCAAACCGACAGGGCCCGGAAACACCATATATTTT
NA	TRBJ1-5	NA	TRBV30	CAWSTTNSNQPQHF	TGTGCCTGGAGTACGACAAATAGCAATCAGCCCCAGCATTTT
TRBD1	TRBJ1-1	NA	TRBV5-6	CASSWRGTGEAFF	TGTGCCAGCAGCTGGAGGGGGACAGGTGAAGCTTTCTTT
NA	TRBJ2-2	few	TRBV4-2	CASSQDHPGGAGELFF	TGTGCCAGCAGCCAAGATCATCCAGGGGGGGCCGGGGAGCTGTTTTTT
NA	TRBJ1-2	NA	TRBV6-5	CASSLEGRGYTF	TGTGCCAGCAGTTTGGAGGGGCGCGGCTACACCTTC
NA	TRBJ1-2	NA	TRBV9	CASSVTGYYGYTF	TGTGCCAGCAGCGTAACAGGATACTATGGCTACACCTTC
TRBD2	TRBJ2-1	NA	TRBV30	CASSGGTSGGNEQFF	TGTGCCTCTTCCGGCGGGACTAGCGGGGGGAATGAGCAGTTCTTC
NA	TRBJ1-3	NA	TRBV4-2	CASSQDPRTEGNTIYF	TGTGCCAGCAGCCAAGATCCCCGGACGGAAGGAAACACCATATATTTT
NA	TRBJ2-2	once	TRBV7-7	CASSSAYTGELFF	TGTGCTAGCAGCTCTGCGTACACCGGGGAGCTGTTTTTT
TRBD2	TRBJ2-1	once	TRBV6-1	CASSERTSGRAYNEQFF	TGTGCCAGCAGTGAACGGACTAGCGGGAGGGCCTACAATGAGCAGTTCTTC
NA	TRBJ2-5	NA	TRBV15	CATSRDLERETQYF	NA
NA	TRBJ2-7	NA	TRBV18	CASSPPGGRAQAYEQYF	TGTGCCAGCTCACCTCCCGGGGGAAGGGCTCAAGCCTACGAGCAGTACTTC
NA	TRBJ1-1	NA	TRBV10-3	CAISESGRGNTEAFF	TGTGCCATCAGTGAGTCGGGACGGGGGAACACTGAAGCTTTCTTT
NA	TRBJ2-7	NA	TRBV18	CASSPDPFEQYF	TGTGCCAGCTCACCCGACCCCTTCGAGCAGTACTTC
NA	TRBJ2-7	NA	TRBV9	CASSEGGGWTYEQYF	TGTGCCAGCAGCGAGGGGGGAGGTTGGACCTACGAGCAGTACTTC
TRBD1	TRBJ2-1	NA	TRBV11-3	CASSLEGQGDEQFF	TGTGCCAGCAGCTTAGAAGGACAGGGCGATGAGCAGTTCTTC
NA	TRBJ2-7	few	TRBV9	CASSVGLGSYEQYF	TGTGCCAGCAGCGTAGGTCTGGGGTCCTACGAGCAGTACTTC
TRBD2	TRBJ2-1	medium-sized	TRBV4-2	CASTFDPRTSGRREQFF	TGTGCCAGCACCTTTGACCCACGGACTAGCGGGAGACGGGAGCAGTTCTTC
NA	TRBJ2-7	NA	TRBV7-2	CASSSLLDSYEQYF	TGTGCCAGCAGCTCTTTACTGGACTCCTACGAGCAGTACTTC
NA	TRBJ1-2	NA	TRBV5-5	CASSLELGAGRYGYTF	TGTGCCAGCAGCTTGGAGTTGGGGGCTGGTAGGTATGGCTACACCTTC
NA	TRBJ1-3	NA	TRBV7-8	CASSSDMISENTIYF	TGTGCCAGCAGCTCGGACATGATATCTGAAAACACCATATATTTT
TRBD1	TRBJ2-1	NA	TRBV10-2	CASSETGTGNNEQFF	TGCGCCAGCAGTGAGACCGGGACAGGCAACAATGAGCAGTTCTTC
TRBD2	TRBJ2-5	NA	TRBV7-2	CASSRDYSGTQYF	TGTGCCAGCAGCCGGGACTACTCCGGGACCCAGTACTTC
TRBD1	TRBJ2-2	NA	TRBV18	CASSPRQGDTGELFF	TGTGCCAGCTCACCACGACAGGGGGATACCGGGGAGCTGTTTTTT
TRBD1	TRBJ1-2	NA	TRBV27	CASATRTGGVYGYTF	TGTGCCAGCGCCACTCGGACAGGGGGGGTCTATGGCTACACCTTC
TRBD2	TRBJ2-1	NA	TRBV15	CATSRVRASGRANNEQFF	TGTGCCACCAGCAGAGTAAGGGCTAGCGGGAGGGCTAACAATGAGCAGTTCTTC
NA	TRBJ1-1	NA	TRBV11-2	CASSPSVGTAFF	TGTGCCAGCAGCCCAAGCGTAGGGACAGCTTTCTTT
NA	TRBJ1-5	NA	TRBV2	CASGTNSNQPQHF	TGTGCCAGCGGGACAAACAGCAATCAGCCCCAGCATTTT
NA	TRBJ2-7	NA	TRBV20-1	CSAVTIYEQYF	TGCAGTGCTGTAACTATCTACGAGCAGTACTTC
NA	TRBJ1-5	NA	TRBV6-5	CASSSDINQPQHF	TGTGCCAGCAGCTCAGACATTAATCAGCCCCAGCATTTT
NA	TRBJ1-1	NA	TRBV28	CASSLWGDTFEAFF	TGTGCCAGCAGTTTATGGGGGGACACTTTTGAAGCTTTCTTT
TRBD1	TRBJ2-7	NA	TRBV7-2	CASSAPPTGDYEQYF	TGTGCCAGCAGCGCCCCGCCAACAGGGGACTACGAGCAGTACTTC
NA	TRBJ1-5	NA	TRBV4-1	CASSWTDSNQPQHF	TGCGCCAGCAGCTGGACAGACTCTAATCAGCCCCAGCATTTT
NA	TRBJ2-7	NA	TRBV18	CASSPSGTTYEQYF	TGTGCCAGCTCACCATCAGGTACGACCTACGAGCAGTACTTC
NA	TRBJ2-1	few	TRBV7-3	CASSAGPGTDNEQFF	TGTGCCAGCAGCGCCGGACCGGGGACGGACAATGAGCAGTTCTTC
NA	TRBJ2-2	NA	TRBV11-2	CASSLGSNTGELFF	TGTGCCAGCAGCCTTGGGTCCAACACCGGGGAGCTGTTTTTT
TRBD2	TRBJ2-2	NA	TRBV9	CASSVDVSGSTGELFF	TGTGCCAGCAGCGTAGATGTTAGCGGGAGCACCGGGGAGCTGTTTTTT
NA	TRBJ1-5	NA	TRBV19	CASHIPGQPRGPQHF	TGTGCCAGCCATATCCCGGGACAACCCAGGGGGCCCCAGCATTTT
TRBD2	TRBJ2-2	NA	TRBV7-9	CASKLAGGDTGELFF	TGTGCCAGCAAACTAGCGGGAGGAGACACCGGGGAGCTGTTTTTT
NA	TRBJ2-7	NA	TRBV5-1	CASSLEGAGGNEQYF	TGCGCCAGCAGCTTGGAGGGGGCGGGAGGTAACGAGCAGTACTTC
NA	TRBJ1-5	once	TRBV28	CASSLQEAAQPQHF	TGTGCCAGCAGTTTGCAGGAGGCGGCTCAGCCCCAGCATTTT
NA	TRBJ1-2	few	TRBV5-3	CERGVQDGYTF	TGTGAGAGGGGGGTGCAAGATGGCTACACCTTC